This T cell receptor (beta chain) comes out of a study of cytomegalovirus exposure and HLA in healthy donors. Findings and caveats of the study: Sequencing had likely introduced a cluster of highly shared sequence variants as an artifact. A later analysis reportedly found fewer N-insertions in an Asian-associated ancestry cluster than the roughly 670-donor mean.

Though probably carrying unrecorded immune exposures, donors were nominally healthy at sampling. A word on this clone: Its antigen remains unidentified.

Primers included in the PCR were 60 Vbeta and 13 Jbeta primers. Profiled with immunoSEQ multiplex PCR; TCRdb holds only in-frame clones, not every one. The sample lists 85,000 to 95,000 clones, 76% occurring once. With 4 bases clipped from V and 3 bases from J, the junction kept 6 bases outside the gene matches. Germline CDR1 is SGHTS and CDR2 is YDEGEE. The CDR3 spans 15 residues. Material: PBMCs. The TCR originated in a man aged 25 to 40 in good health and CMV-seropositive. This chain joins TRBV5-8 and TRBJ1-1; the match to TRBD1 covers 10 bases. This chain's CDR3 is CASSIGTGAYTEAFF. The DNA of the CDR3 is TGTGCCAGCAGCATAGGGACAGGGGCTTACACTGAAGCTTTCTTT.